One and the same sample provided the 30 T cell receptor beta chains below, sequenced in a study of T cells expressing NK-cell markers (dated by TCRdb to 2018 to 2021). Library preparation used 5' RACE. The instrument was an Illumina HiSeq 2000. After the reads were reprocessed by TCRdb, one entry was made per CDR3 protein sequence, with no DNA. The sample table on file contains 300,000 to 500,000 distinct CDR3 sequences. Over 8.5% of the sample is held by the ten biggest clonotypes. Source material: blood T cells: a sorted CD56 or NKG2C T cell subset, CD4+ or CD8+ T cells, or bulk PBMC T cells (not recorded which). The receptors shown here come from a woman aged 45-65 years in good health. Donor details come from another sample of the same person, matched by shared clones.

This rearrangement joins TRBV29-1 to TRBJ1-2; the D gene TCRdb calls, TRBD1, cannot be checked with no DNA. The CDR3 extends over 15 amino acids. Germline V gives CDR1 SQVTM, CDR2 ANQGSEA. This CDR3 is CSVEDRGQGANGYTF.

The V and J genes are TRBV5-5 and TRBJ2-7; TCRdb picks TRBD1, but there is no DNA to check that call. The germline CDR1 and CDR2 sequences are SGHKS and YYEKEE (reference sequence). The CDR3 contains 16 residues. The CDR3 here is CASSLVRTGSSYEQYF. The complete variable domain, with remaining parts taken from reference TRBV5-5 and TRBJ2-7, reads DAGVTQSPTHLIKTRGQQVTLRCSPISGHKSVSWYQQVLGQGPQFIFQYYEKEERGRGNFPDRFSARQFPNYSSELNVNALLLGDSALYLCASSLVRTGSSYEQYFGPGTRLTVT.

The chain carries TRBV12-3 or TRBV12-4 and TRBJ1-6. The CDR3 length is 14 residues. The chain's CDR3 is CASSLRTDNSPLHF.

The rearrangement uses TRBV7-9 and TRBJ2-5; the D call from TCRdb, TRBD1, cannot be confirmed without DNA. Germline V lookup: CDR1 SEHNR, CDR2 FQNEAQ (reference sequence). This CDR3 is 15 amino acids long. The CDR3 region is CASSTAGAGAETQYF. The variable domain in full, completed from reference TRBV7-9 and TRBJ2-5, reads DTGVSQNPRHKITKRGQNVTFRCDPISEHNRLYWYRQTLGQGPEFLTYFQNEAQLEKSRLLSDRFSAERPKGSFSTLEIQRTEQGDSAMYLCASSTAGAGAETQYFGPGTRLLVL.

The chain carries TRBV6-5 and TRBJ1-2. In germline, CDR1 is MNHEY, CDR2 SVGAGI. The CDR3 is 15 amino acids. CDR3: CASSSRHRANYGYTF.

The chain has TRBV27 and TRBJ2-3; without DNA, the TCRdb call of TRBD2 cannot be checked. The CDR3 has 16 residues. Per the germline V gene, CDR1 is MNHEY and CDR2 is SMNVEV (reference sequence). CDR3 residues: CASGDASVRRVDTQYF.

The chain uses TRBV10-3 and TRBJ2-2; the D call of TRBD1 rests on TCRdb alone, since no DNA is present to check it. Germline V gene sequence: CDR1 ENHRY, CDR2 SYGVKD. The CDR3 extends over 18 amino acids. CDR3: CAISPLGTGVDYTGELFF.

The J gene is TRBJ2-1, the V gene TRBV11-3; TCRdb's D call of TRBD2 is untestable without DNA. Germline CDR1 is SGHNT and CDR2 is YENEEA. CDR3 length: 16 residues. This CDR3 is CASSWQLAGVGNEQFF.

V is TRBV7-9 and J is TRBJ1-2; without DNA, the TCRdb call of TRBD1 cannot be checked. CDR3 length equals 13 residues. The germline V gene has CDR1 SEHNR and CDR2 FQNEAQ (reference sequence). The CDR3 loop reads CASSPSDREGYTF.

The chain's CDR3 is CSARDGTSGSVVQFF. The V and J genes are TRBV20-1 and TRBJ2-1; there is no DNA to check the TCRdb D call of TRBD2. The CDR3 has 15 amino acids. Germline V CDR1 and CDR2: DFQATT, SNEGSKA (reference sequence).

This chain joins TRBV12-3 or TRBV12-4 and TRBJ1-5. The CDR3 covers 13 residues. CDR3 region: CASSNNFVEPQHF.

The rearrangement uses TRBV25-1 and TRBJ2-5. The CDR3 length is 14 residues. Per the germline V gene, CDR1 is MGHDK and CDR2 is SYGVNS. The CDR3 sequence is CASSEYSSVGTQYF.

The chain combines TRBV15 with TRBJ1-5. The germline CDR1 and CDR2 sequences are LNHNV and YYDKDF (reference sequence). CDR3 length: 15 amino acids. The chain's CDR3 is CATSNRDRVRQPQHF.

The J gene is TRBJ1-1, the V gene TRBV25-1. The CDR3 consists of 13 residues. The germline CDR1 and CDR2 sequences are MGHDK and SYGVNS. CDR3 sequence reads: CASSDSPDTEAFF.

This sequence joins TRBV27 and TRBJ1-5. CDR1 MNHEY and CDR2 SMNVEV come from the germline V gene (reference sequence). The CDR3 has 16 residues. CDR3 residues: CASRPGGGYSNQPQHF.

The V gene is TRBV10-3, the J gene TRBJ2-3; TCRdb's D call of TRBD1 is untestable without DNA. This CDR3 has 20 residues. CDR1 is ENHRY, CDR2 SYGVKD, per germline. The CDR3 loop reads CAISARVMTYRDTSTDTQYF.

V usage is TRBV7-6 and J usage is TRBJ2-7; TCRdb's D call, TRBD1, is unchecked because there is no DNA. Germline V gene lookup returns CDR1 SGHVS and CDR2 FNYEAQ. The CDR3 spans 13 residues. The CDR3 region is CASSTDRDYEQYF.

The rearrangement joins TRBV20-1 to TRBJ1-1; TCRdb outputs TRBD1, but without DNA this stays unchecked. The CDR3 extends over 14 amino acids. From germline, CDR1 is DFQATT and CDR2 SNEGSKA (reference sequence). CDR3 loop: CSAQTGATNTEAFF.

The V call is TRBV5-6, the J call TRBJ2-1. Germline V lookup: CDR1 SGHDT, CDR2 YYEEEE. The CDR3 has 17 amino acids. CDR3 protein: CASSFRPFLSSYNEQFF. The whole variable domain, filled in from reference TRBV5-6 and TRBJ2-1, reads DAGVTQSPTHLIKTRGQQVTLRCSPKSGHDTVSWYQQALGQGPQFIFQYYEEEERQRGNFPDRFSGHQFPNYSSELNVNALLLGDSALYLCASSFRPFLSSYNEQFFGPGTRLTVL.

CDR3 amino acids: CASSSPGGGNEQFF. V usage is TRBV5-1 and J usage is TRBJ2-1; absent DNA, TCRdb's TRBD1 call cannot be checked. From germline, CDR1 is SGHRS and CDR2 YFSETQ. This CDR3 has 14 amino acids.

This chain connects TRBV29-1 to TRBJ2-1; the D gene TCRdb calls, TRBD1, cannot be checked with no DNA. The CDR3 totals 12 residues. The germline V gene has CDR1 SQVTM and CDR2 ANQGSEA. The CDR3 loop reads CSVLTGEGRQFF.

V gene TRBV5-1 combines with J gene TRBJ1-4. The CDR3 has 15 amino acids. The V gene's germline CDR1 is SGHRS and CDR2 YFSETQ. The CDR3 region is CASSQDSTTNEKLFF.

The chain has TRBV20-1 and TRBJ2-1; TCRdb designates TRBD2, a call that cannot be tested without DNA. From germline, CDR1 is DFQATT and CDR2 SNEGSKA (reference sequence). The CDR3 sequence is 13 residues long. CDR3: CSATDREDNEQFF.

The genes are TRBV5-1 and TRBJ1-1; the TCRdb call, TRBD1, lacks DNA for checking. Germline V lookup: CDR1 SGHRS, CDR2 YFSETQ. The CDR3 contains 15 residues. CDR3 in amino acids: CASSPGTGENTEAFF. Together with reference TRBV5-1 and TRBJ1-1, the CDR3 gives the full variable domain: KAGVTQTPRYLIKTRGQQVTLSCSPISGHRSVSWYQQTPGQGLQFLFEYFSETQRNKGNFPGRFSGRQFSNSRSEMNVSTLELGDSALYLCASSPGTGENTEAFFGQGTRLTVV.

This sequence joins TRBV12-3 or TRBV12-4 and TRBJ2-5; TCRdb gives TRBD2 as the D gene, but with no DNA this cannot be confirmed. The CDR3 consists of 17 residues. The CDR3 here is CASRLSSSGGYQETQYF.

This chain connects TRBV12-3 or TRBV12-4 to TRBJ2-1; there is no DNA to check the TCRdb D call of TRBD1. The CDR3 loop spans 14 amino acids. CDR3 protein: CASQTSGRGWEQFF.

The chain couples TRBV27 to TRBJ2-5; TCRdb calls TRBD2, which cannot be checked without DNA. The CDR3 length is 13 residues. Germline V gene sequence: CDR1 MNHEY, CDR2 SMNVEV (reference sequence). CDR3 amino acids: CASSSLMIGTQYF.

V and J are TRBV10-3 and TRBJ1-3. CDR3 length: 14 residues. In germline, CDR1 is ENHRY, CDR2 SYGVKD. CDR3: CAISDGTPTNTIYF.

The rearrangement joins TRBV10-2 to TRBJ1-1. The CDR3 has 16 residues. CDR1 is WSHSY, CDR2 SAAADI, per germline. The CDR3 protein is CASSERRSVTNTEAFF.

V and J are TRBV28 and TRBJ2-3; the D call of TRBD2 rests on TCRdb alone, since no DNA is present to check it. The germline V gene has CDR1 MDHEN and CDR2 SYDVKM. The CDR3 loop spans 17 amino acids. The CDR3 protein is CASRGAGGPRLTDTQYF.